The clone carrying this T cell receptor beta chain was counted at least ten times. The antigen is unknown. The sample comes from a study of T cells in Graves' hyperthyroidism and ophthalmopathy. Study-level results: Progression to ophthalmopathy was predicted a median of roughly seven months early. Most clonotypes expanded in thyroid above 0.001 were likewise present in blood.

Researchers amplified the TCR beta CDR3 regions from RNA transcripts. HTBI primers drove first-round RT-PCR of the TCR CDR3. TCRdb redid the calling of the multiplex PCR reads with MiXCR, one entry per CDR3 protein. The sample lists about 290,000 distinct CDR3 sequences, approximately 12% occurring once. Germline loops: CDR1 LNHNV, CDR2 YYDKDF (reference sequence). The CDR3 loop spans 15 amino acids. V was clipped by 0 bases and J by 10 bases, with 16 bases between them. The clonotype originates from a woman younger than 45 with Graves' hyperthyroidism that later progressed to Graves' ophthalmopathy. V usage is TRBV15 and J usage is TRBJ2-1, with D hard to call. Specimen: blood. The CDR3 DNA follows: TGTGCCACCAGCAGAGAAAGGCTCCAAGTAATGGAGCAGTTCTTC. This encodes CATSRERLQVMEQFF.